This T cell receptor (beta chain) was observed in a study of blood T cell repertoires in COVID-19. Study in general: Italy, Spain and the United States were the sources of the convalescent and acute COVID-19 samples. T cells, B-cell-depleted T cells, or PBMCs supplied cDNA or gDNA.

The V segment lost 6 bases and the J segment 1 base; nucleotides outside the gene matches: 20. The CDR3 has 19 amino acids. Per the germline V gene, CDR1 is WSHSY and CDR2 is SAAADI. Per the original data handling: Estimated nucleated cell counts came from reference gene primer amplification. Sequenced by immunoSEQ multiplex PCR; TCRdb stores in-frame clones only, minus some. For V, J and clone size, that table is used; D and trimming come from the DNA. The sample records 250,000 or so clones, around four fifths being singletons. The sequencing input was peripheral blood. This sequence was found in a man between 50 and 59 years old with acute or convalescent COVID-19. This rearrangement joins TRBV10-2 to TRBJ1-1; 7 bases align to TRBD1. The CDR3 spells CASSLPLRQGRGRNTEAFF. The DNA of the CDR3 is TGCGCCAGCAGCCTTCCTCTTAGACAGGGTAGAGGAAGGAACACTGAAGCTTTCTTT.